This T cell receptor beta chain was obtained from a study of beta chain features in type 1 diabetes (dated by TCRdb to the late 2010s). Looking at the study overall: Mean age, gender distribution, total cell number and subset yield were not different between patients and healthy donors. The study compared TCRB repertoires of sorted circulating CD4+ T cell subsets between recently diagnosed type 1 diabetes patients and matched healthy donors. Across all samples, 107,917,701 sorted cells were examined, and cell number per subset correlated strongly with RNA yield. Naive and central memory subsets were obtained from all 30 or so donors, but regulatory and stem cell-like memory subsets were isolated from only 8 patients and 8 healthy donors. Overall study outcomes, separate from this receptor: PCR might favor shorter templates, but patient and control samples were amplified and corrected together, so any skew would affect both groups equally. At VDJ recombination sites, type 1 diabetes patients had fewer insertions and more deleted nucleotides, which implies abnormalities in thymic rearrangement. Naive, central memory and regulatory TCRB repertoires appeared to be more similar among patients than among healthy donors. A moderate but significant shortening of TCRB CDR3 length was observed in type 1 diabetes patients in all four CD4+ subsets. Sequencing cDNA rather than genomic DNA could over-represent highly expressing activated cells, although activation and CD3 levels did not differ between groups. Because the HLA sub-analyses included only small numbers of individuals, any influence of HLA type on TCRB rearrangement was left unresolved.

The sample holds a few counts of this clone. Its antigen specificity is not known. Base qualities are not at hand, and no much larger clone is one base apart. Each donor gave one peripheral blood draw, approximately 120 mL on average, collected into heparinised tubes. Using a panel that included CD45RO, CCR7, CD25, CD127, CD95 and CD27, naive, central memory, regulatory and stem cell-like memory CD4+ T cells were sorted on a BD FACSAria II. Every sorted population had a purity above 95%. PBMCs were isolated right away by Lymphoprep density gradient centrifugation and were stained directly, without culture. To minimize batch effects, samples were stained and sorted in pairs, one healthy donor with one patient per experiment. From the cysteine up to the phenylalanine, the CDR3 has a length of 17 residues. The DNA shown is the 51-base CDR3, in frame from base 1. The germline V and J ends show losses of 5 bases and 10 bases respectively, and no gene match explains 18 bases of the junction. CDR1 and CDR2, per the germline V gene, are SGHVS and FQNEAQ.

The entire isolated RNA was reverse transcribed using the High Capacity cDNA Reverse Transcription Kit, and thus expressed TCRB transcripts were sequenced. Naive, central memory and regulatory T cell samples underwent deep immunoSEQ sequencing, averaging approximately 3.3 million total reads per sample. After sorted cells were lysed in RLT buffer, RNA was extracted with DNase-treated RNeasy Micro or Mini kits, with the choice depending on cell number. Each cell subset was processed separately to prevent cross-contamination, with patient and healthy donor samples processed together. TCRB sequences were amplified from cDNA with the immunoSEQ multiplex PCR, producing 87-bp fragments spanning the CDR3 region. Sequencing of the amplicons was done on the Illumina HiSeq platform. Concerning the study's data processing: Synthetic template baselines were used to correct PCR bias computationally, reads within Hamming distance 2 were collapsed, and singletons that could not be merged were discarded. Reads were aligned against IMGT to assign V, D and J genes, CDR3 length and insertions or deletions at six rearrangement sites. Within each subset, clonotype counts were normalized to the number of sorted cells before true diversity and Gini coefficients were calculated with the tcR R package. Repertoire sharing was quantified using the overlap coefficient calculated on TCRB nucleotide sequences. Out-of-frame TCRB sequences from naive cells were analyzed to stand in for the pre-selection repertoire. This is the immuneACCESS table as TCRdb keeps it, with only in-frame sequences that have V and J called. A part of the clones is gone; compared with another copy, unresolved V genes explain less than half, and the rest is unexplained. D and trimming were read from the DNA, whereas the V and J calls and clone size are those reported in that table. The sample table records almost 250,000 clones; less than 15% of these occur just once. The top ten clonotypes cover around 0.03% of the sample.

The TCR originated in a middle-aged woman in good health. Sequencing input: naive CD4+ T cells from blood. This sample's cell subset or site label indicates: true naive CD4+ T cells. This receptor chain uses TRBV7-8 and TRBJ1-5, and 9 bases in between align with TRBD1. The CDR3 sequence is CASSLLAGTGTPSPQHF. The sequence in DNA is TGTGCCAGCAGCCTGCTGGCCGGGACAGGGACCCCCAGCCCCCAGCATTTT.